This paragraph reports one T cell receptor (beta chain). CDR1 and CDR2 (germline): SGHDT, YYEEEE. Trimming took off 3 bases at V and 8 bases at J, with 14 bases between the two ends. This CDR3 is built from 14 residues. Assay used: immunoSEQ multiplex PCR; TCRdb lists only in-frame clones, some missing. The table includes tens of thousands of clones, approximately 89% detected once. The sample originates from a study of control samples from healthy donors and cancer patients. This clonotype was sampled from a woman between 50 and 59 years old with head and neck cancer. The chain couples TRBV5-6 to TRBJ1-4; D call uncertain. The sample consisted of PBMCs. The CDR3 DNA reads TGTGCCAGCAGCTCCGTCGGACTAAAGGAAAAACTGTTTTTT. Translation gives CASSSVGLKEKLFF.